This T cell receptor beta chain was retrieved from a study of blood T cell repertoires in COVID-19. On the study more broadly: T cells, B-cell-depleted T cells, or PBMCs provided the cDNA or gDNA that served as material.

The junction had 10 bases not matched to a gene; V was cut back by 3 bases and J by 2 bases. Germline V CDR1 and CDR2: MGHRA, YSYEKL. This CDR3 has 18 amino acids. Libraries were prepared by immunoSEQ multiplex PCR; TCRdb keeps only in-frame clonotypes and omits some of them. This sample has about 190,000 clones, with roughly nine tenths found just once. V usage is TRBV4-1 and J usage is TRBJ2-1, with TRBD2 matching over 10 bases. This sequence was found in a man aged 25-45 years with acute or convalescent COVID-19. The sample was peripheral blood. In nucleotides, the CDR3 is TGCGCCAGCAGCCACCAATCAGCGGGAGGGTTCACCTACAATGAGCAGTTCTTC. Its protein product is CASSHQSAGGFTYNEQFF.